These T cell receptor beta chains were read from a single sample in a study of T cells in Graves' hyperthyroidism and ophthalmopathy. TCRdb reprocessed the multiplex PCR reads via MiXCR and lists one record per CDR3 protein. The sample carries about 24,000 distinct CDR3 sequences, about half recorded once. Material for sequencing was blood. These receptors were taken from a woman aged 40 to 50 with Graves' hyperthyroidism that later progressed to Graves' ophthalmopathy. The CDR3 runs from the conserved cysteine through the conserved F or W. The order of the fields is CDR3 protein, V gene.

CDR3: CSAPRPLGGTEAFF
V: TRBV20-1

CDR3: CASSQGGTFGELFF
V: TRBV3-1

CDR3: CASSEGGEAQPQHF
V: TRBV6-1

CDR3: CSVIPGGTQYF
V: TRBV20-1

CDR3: CASSPWTSGNEQYF
V: TRBV6-5

CDR3: CASSPSGQAYEQYF
V: TRBV12-3/TRBV12-4

CDR3: CSGRTGTQYF
V: TRBV20-1

CDR3: CAISAGMIYNEQFF
V: TRBV10-3

CDR3: CASSFYICSPLGGSNTEAFF
V: TRBV14

CDR3: CASSPMVDIWHEQYF
V: TRBV7-8

CDR3: CASREGQGNYEQYF
V: TRBV6-6

CDR3: CASSRPGTGALAGNTIYF
V: TRBV7-2

CDR3: CASSLGRYQETQYF
V: TRBV7-8

CDR3: CASSRPGGATIF
V: TRBV4-1

CDR3: CASSDSSGSLSYEQYF
V: TRBV6-1

CDR3: CASSSSLGNEQFF
V: TRBV5-1

CDR3: CASSLEGIYEHF
V: TRBV5-1

CDR3: CASSLAGYEQFF
V: TRBV7-2